This T cell receptor (beta chain) was sequenced for a study of T cells in localized non-small cell lung cancer. Libraries were prepared by immunoSEQ multiplex PCR; TCRdb keeps only in-frame clonotypes and omits some of them. The data hold over 55,000 clones, with 85% to 90% observed a single time. Germline CDR1 reads SGHKS; CDR2 reads YYEKEE (reference sequence). The CDR3 consists of 14 residues. Trimming left V 8 bases short and J 5 bases short, with 17 bases between. This TCR was recovered from a woman aged 35 to 70 with stage I lung adenocarcinoma. This material consisted of peripheral blood, taken before any cancer treatment. This chain connects TRBV5-5 to TRBJ2-1; TRBD1 is a possible D gene (6 bases). This CDR3 reads CARAGYRADNEQFF. CDR3 nucleotides: TGTGCCAGGGCGGGCTACAGGGCCGACAATGAGCAGTTCTTC.